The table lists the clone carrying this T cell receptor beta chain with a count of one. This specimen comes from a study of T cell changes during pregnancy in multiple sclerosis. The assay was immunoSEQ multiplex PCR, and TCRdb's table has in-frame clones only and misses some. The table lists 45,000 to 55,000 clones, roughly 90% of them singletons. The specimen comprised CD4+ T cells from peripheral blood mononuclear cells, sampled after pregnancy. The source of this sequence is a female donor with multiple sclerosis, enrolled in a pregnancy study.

The CDR3 coding sequence is TGTGCCAGCAGTTATTTAGGGGGCCCGTCGAACACTGAAGCTTTCTTT. Residues: CASSYLGGPSNTEAFF. The rearrangement uses TRBV6-5 and TRBJ1-1; 7 bases agree with TRBD1. This CDR3 region has 16 residues. CDR1 is MNHEY and CDR2 is SVGAGI in the germline V gene. Losses at the gene ends were 3 bases for V and 1 base for J; bases not matched to a gene: 8.